This TCR beta chain was recovered during a study of blood T cells in healthy people across ages. A second roughly 6 to 11 cycle PCR used barcoded and J-beta primers. TCRdb re-derived calls from the 5' RACE reads in MiXCR, one entry per CDR3 protein. This sample has around 990,000 distinct CDR3 sequences; 35% to 40% occur once, and the top ten carry about an eighth. The CDR3 is 15 amino acids. With 4 bases clipped from V and 2 bases from J, the junction kept 4 bases outside the gene matches. The germline gives CDR1 SQVTM, CDR2 ANQGSEA. The V gene is TRBV29-1, the J gene TRBJ2-1, with 11 bases lining up with TRBD1. The material sequenced was blood. The source is a man in his late teens or twenties in good health. The CDR3 sequence is CSVVEGQGAYNEQFF. The CDR3 nucleotides read TGCAGCGTTGTGGAGGGACAGGGGGCCTACAATGAGCAGTTCTTC.